A selection of T cell receptor beta chains follows, all from one sample in a study of T-cell memory formation after mild COVID-19. TCRdb re-derived calls from the 5' RACE reads in MiXCR, one entry per CDR3 protein. The table shows 150,000 to 200,000 distinct CDR3 sequences, with 11% occurring only once. The sample taken for sequencing was PBMCs or a T cell subset sorted from them (not recorded which). These receptors were obtained from a man aged 18 to 35 who had mild COVID-19 (a few samples of this study predate the infection). Cell type and time point are not known. CDR3s include the opening cysteine and the closing phenylalanine or tryptophan. Fields, in order: J gene, V gene, CDR3 protein.

J gene: TRBJ2-5; V gene: TRBV20-1; CDR3 protein: CSASGQRGGKWENQETQYF
J gene: TRBJ2-3; V gene: TRBV9; CDR3 protein: CASNLRGGVPDTQYF
J gene: TRBJ2-3; V gene: TRBV9; CDR3 protein: CASSRLTRQAGRPDTQYF
J gene: TRBJ1-5; V gene: TRBV7-2; CDR3 protein: CASSSQAYGVGQPQHF
J gene: TRBJ2-7; V gene: TRBV6-1; CDR3 protein: CASSESTGARGEQYF
J gene: TRBJ2-3; V gene: TRBV15; CDR3 protein: CATSTNEDTQYF
J gene: TRBJ2-1; V gene: TRBV5-1; CDR3 protein: CASSLSGGSYNEQFF
J gene: TRBJ1-1; V gene: TRBV18; CDR3 protein: CASSPNRGLTNTEAFF
J gene: TRBJ2-4; V gene: TRBV12-3/TRBV12-4; CDR3 protein: CASSWGPRNIQYF
J gene: TRBJ1-5; V gene: TRBV29-1; CDR3 protein: CSASRGNQPQHF